Listed here are 21 T cell receptor beta chains from one sample, sequenced in a study of OX40 agonist ivuxolimab in advanced cancers. Here immunoSEQ multiplex PCR was the method, and the copy in TCRdb shows in-frame clones only, minus some. The sample has 67,000 or so clones, around four fifths seen once. Sequencing used CD4+ or CD8+ T cells sorted from blood, obtained in a trial of the OX40 agonist ivuxolimab. The receptors stem from an adult with an advanced solid tumor such as melanoma, head and neck, liver or kidney cancer.

This chain uses TRBV5-1 with TRBJ2-1, with unresolved D. Trimming took off 4 bases at V and 9 bases at J, with 17 bases between the two ends. This CDR3 is 14 amino acids long. Germline lookup yields CDR1 SGHRS and CDR2 YFSETQ. CDR3 loop: CASSPEHRALEQFF. DNA of the CDR3: TGCGCCAGCAGCCCGGAACATAGGGCTCTTGAGCAGTTCTTC.

V usage is TRBV27 and J usage is TRBJ1-6; tentatively, D is TRBD1 (6 bases). Germline CDR1 MNHEY, CDR2 SMNVEV (reference sequence). The CDR3 totals 17 residues. Trimming removed 4 bases at V and 0 bases at J, with 13 bases between. In nucleotides, the CDR3 is TGTGCCAGCAGTTACCGACAGGAGAGCTCCTATAATTCACCCCTCCACTTT. Residues: CASSYRQESSYNSPLHF.

The V call is TRBV5-6, the J call TRBJ2-7, with D unclear. This CDR3 region has 13 residues. Trimming left V 0 bases short and J 7 bases short, with 11 bases between. The germline CDR1 and CDR2 sequences are SGHDT and YYEEEE. The CDR3 spells CASSLASLGEQYF. The CDR3 bases are TGTGCCAGCAGCTTGGCATCCTTAGGGGAGCAGTACTTC.

V is TRBV6-5 and J is TRBJ2-1; 8 bases map to TRBD2. Germline V lookup: CDR1 MNHEY, CDR2 SVGAGI. V lost 7 bases to trimming and J lost 3 bases; unmatched junction nucleotides: 5. The CDR3 has 14 residues. CDR3 bases: TGTGCCAGCAAGGGCGGGAGGTTCTACAATGAGCAGTTCTTC. This encodes CASKGGRFYNEQFF.

The genes are TRBV2 and TRBJ2-7; possible D gene TRBD2, 6 bases. Looked up from germline, CDR1 is SNHLY and CDR2 is FYNNEI. The V end was cut by 4 bases, the J end by 6 bases, with 19 bases between. The CDR3 spans 15 residues. This chain's CDR3 is CASSVNGRDSREQYF. The CDR3 DNA reads TGTGCCAGCAGTGTCAACGGGCGGGATTCCCGCGAGCAGTACTTC.

The V call is TRBV10-3, the J call TRBJ2-2; 8 nucleotides match TRBD2. The CDR3 is 18 residues long. The V and J ends lost 8 bases and 5 bases, in that order; junction bases with no gene match: 19. The germline V gene encodes CDR1 ENHRY and CDR2 SYGVKD. The CDR3 spells CAIAIRAGVRGATGELFF. CDR3 bases: TGTGCCATCGCGATTCGAGCGGGAGTTCGAGGGGCGACCGGGGAGCTGTTTTTT.

The chain has TRBV4-2 and TRBJ2-7, with D maybe TRBD2 (7 bases). CDR3 length: 15 amino acids. Looked up from germline, CDR1 is LGHNA and CDR2 is YNFKEQ. The ends were cut back, 2 bases at V and 2 bases at J, with 13 bases in the middle. CDR3 bases: TGTGCCAGCAGCCAAATCCCCGGGGGGCCCTACGAGCAGTACTTC. Protein product: CASSQIPGGPYEQYF.

This clone was observed once. This chain links TRBV28 with TRBJ1-1; D gene uncertain. CDR1 is MDHEN and CDR2 is SYDVKM in the germline V gene. The CDR3 length is 11 residues. Trimming took 7 bases from V and 7 from J, leaving 10 bases between them. The CDR3 spells CASTTPLEAFF. The DNA of the CDR3 is TGTGCCAGCACCACTCCGCTTGAAGCTTTCTTT.

The V call is TRBV5-4, the J call TRBJ1-2; D ambiguous. Germline V gene lookup returns CDR1 SGHNT and CDR2 YYREEE (reference sequence). This CDR3 spans 14 amino acids. V shed 0 bases and J shed 3 bases, with 9 bases lying between them. CDR3 region: CASSLDSLDYGYTF. CDR3 sequence (DNA): TGTGCCAGCAGCTTGGACAGCCTGGACTATGGCTACACCTTC.

The chain links TRBV19 to TRBJ1-4; D is possibly TRBD1 (5 bases). V gave up 7 bases and J gave up 5 bases, with 14 bases separating them. The germline gives CDR1 LNHDA, CDR2 SQIVND (reference sequence). CDR3 size: 14 residues. CDR3 in DNA: TGTGCCAGTACCGGGGACCGGGGGAATGAAAAACTGTTTTTT. Translating it yields CASTGDRGNEKLFF. Complete variable domain (other parts from reference TRBV19 and TRBJ1-4): DGGITQSPKYLFRKEGQNVTLSCEQNLNHDAMYWYRQDPGQGLRLIYYSQIVNDFQKGDIAEGYSVSREKKESFPLTVTSAQKNPTAFYLCASTGDRGNEKLFFGSGTQLSVL.

The gene calls are TRBV4-1 and TRBJ2-1; TRBD2 aligns across 12 bases. Germline values: CDR1 MGHRA, CDR2 YSYEKL. CDR3 length: 18 amino acids. J lost 0 bases, V lost 0 bases, and 3 bases had no gene match. The CDR3 bases are TGCGCCAGCAGCCAAGAAGGACTAGCGGGATCCTCCTACAATGAGCAGTTCTTC. Translated: CASSQEGLAGSSYNEQFF.

J is TRBJ1-1 and V is TRBV11-3; 8 bases align to TRBD1. Trimming removed 5 bases from V and 1 base from J; junction bases left unmatched: 6. The CDR3 extends over 15 amino acids. CDR1 is SGHNT and CDR2 is YENEEA in the germline V gene. The CDR3 spells CASSPDGTGNTEAFF. Here the CDR3 DNA reads TGTGCCAGCAGCCCAGACGGGACAGGGAACACTGAAGCTTTCTTT.

This chain joins TRBV19 and TRBJ2-7, with 9 bases identical to TRBD1. The CDR3 is made up of 12 amino acids. The V gene's germline CDR1 is LNHDA and CDR2 SQIVND (reference sequence). Losses at the gene ends were 6 bases for V and 5 bases for J; bases not matched to a gene: 2. The chain's CDR3 is CASRRTGDEQYF. CDR3 sequence (DNA): TGTGCCAGTAGACGGACAGGGGACGAGCAGTACTTC.

V is TRBV5-4 and J is TRBJ2-3, with D perhaps assigned TRBD1 or TRBD2 (6 bases each). CDR1 and CDR2 from the germline V gene are SGHNT and YYREEE (reference sequence). The CDR3 is 15 amino acids. With 6 bases removed from V and 4 bases from J, the gap between germline ends came to 18 bases. The CDR3 DNA reads as TGTGCCAGCAACCTTGGGGGCGGGGACGCAGATACGCAGTATTTT. Translation gives CASNLGGGDADTQYF.

The genes are TRBV27 and TRBJ1-5; D unresolved. Trimming removed 6 bases from V and 6 bases from J, with 15 bases in between. This CDR3 has 14 residues. Germline V CDR1 and CDR2: MNHEY, SMNVEV (reference sequence). The CDR3 loop reads CASSAQVGIQPQHF. The CDR3 DNA is TGTGCCAGCAGCGCGCAGGTTGGCATTCAGCCCCAGCATTTT.

The chain combines TRBV2 with TRBJ1-1; D call uncertain. CDR1 and CDR2 from the germline V gene are SNHLY and FYNNEI. With 6 bases removed from V and 2 bases from J, the gap between germline ends came to 13 bases. The CDR3 runs to 14 residues. CDR3 loop: CASRSRTTNTEAFF. The CDR3 region has the DNA TGTGCCAGCAGGTCAAGGACGACTAACACTGAAGCTTTCTTT.

The genes are TRBV27 and TRBJ2-6; unclear D gene. Germline CDR1 and CDR2: MNHEY and SMNVEV (reference sequence). The V end lost 3 bases, the J end lost 2 bases, and 8 bases lay between the germline ends. CDR3 length equals 15 residues. The CDR3 is CASSFGLTGANVLTF. The CDR3 coding sequence is TGTGCCAGCAGTTTTGGGCTGACTGGGGCCAACGTCCTGACTTTC.

The chain is built from TRBV6-1 and TRBJ1-5; D is perhaps TRBD1 (5 bases). Germline V gene lookup returns CDR1 MNHNS and CDR2 SASEGT. Between the trimmed V and J ends, which lost 4 bases and 5 bases, there was a span of 15 bases. This CDR3 is built from 15 residues. The CDR3 is CASSGNWGVDQPQHF. CDR3 DNA sequence: TGTGCCAGCAGTGGCAACTGGGGGGTCGATCAGCCCCAGCATTTT.

The chain employs TRBV27 and TRBJ2-3; maybe TRBD1 (6 bases). V was cut by 5 bases and J by 6 bases, with 15 bases left in between. This CDR3 has 14 amino acids. Germline assignment: CDR1 MNHEY and CDR2 SMNVEV (reference sequence). Here the CDR3 DNA reads TGTGCCAGCAGTCAGGGGCCCCGCCCGGATACGCAGTATTTT. It specifies CASSQGPRPDTQYF.

The gene calls are TRBV2 and TRBJ1-2; D gene unclear. This CDR3 is built from 11 residues. Trimming removed 3 bases at V and 4 bases at J, with 3 bases between. Per germline, CDR1 SNHLY and CDR2 FYNNEI. CDR3 sequence (DNA): TGTGCCAGCAGTGAGGGCTATGGCTACACCTTC. This translates into CASSEGYGYTF.

The chain is built from TRBV5-4 and TRBJ2-3, with 8 nucleotides matching TRBD1. This CDR3 is 15 amino acids long. CDR1 is SGHNT, CDR2 YYREEE, per germline (reference sequence). V lost 0 bases, J lost 3 bases, and 3 bases stayed unmatched. For the CDR3, the DNA is TGTGCCAGCAGCTTGGATACAGGGGGTACAGATACGCAGTATTTT. This codes for CASSLDTGGTDTQYF.